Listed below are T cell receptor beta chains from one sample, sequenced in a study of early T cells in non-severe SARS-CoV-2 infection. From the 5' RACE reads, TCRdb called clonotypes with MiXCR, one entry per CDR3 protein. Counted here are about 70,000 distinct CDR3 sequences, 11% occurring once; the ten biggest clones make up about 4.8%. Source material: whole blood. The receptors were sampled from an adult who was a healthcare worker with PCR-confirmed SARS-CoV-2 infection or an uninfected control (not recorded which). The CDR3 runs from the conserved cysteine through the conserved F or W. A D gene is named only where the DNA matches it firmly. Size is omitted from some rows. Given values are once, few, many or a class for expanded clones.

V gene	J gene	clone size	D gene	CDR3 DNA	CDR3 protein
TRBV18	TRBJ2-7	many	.	TGTGCCAGCTCACCCAAGACAGCACTCCACGAGCAGTACTTC	CASSPKTALHEQYF
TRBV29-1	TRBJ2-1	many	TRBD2	TGCAGCGTTCCTAGCGGGCGTTGGAATGAGCAGTTCTTC	CSVPSGRWNEQFF
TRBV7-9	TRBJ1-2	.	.	TGTGCCAGCAGCTTCTCACGGACAGTAAGAGACTATGGCTACACCTTC	CASSFSRTVRDYGYTF
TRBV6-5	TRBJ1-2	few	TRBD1	TGTGCCAGCAGTGGGACAGGACATGGCTACACCTTC	CASSGTGHGYTF
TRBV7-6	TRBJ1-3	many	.	TGTGCCAGCAGCTCGGGGACTATCTCTGGAAACACCATATATTTT	CASSSGTISGNTIYF
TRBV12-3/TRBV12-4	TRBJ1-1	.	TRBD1	TGTGCCAGCAGCCTACCGGGACAGGGGGGCACTGAAGCTTTCTTT	CASSLPGQGGTEAFF
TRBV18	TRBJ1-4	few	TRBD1	TGTGCCAGCTCACCGACCGGGACAGATAATGAAAAACTGTTTTTT	CASSPTGTDNEKLFF
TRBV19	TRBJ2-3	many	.	TGTGCCAGTAGTATGGCAGCGGACGGGGGCACAGATACGCAGTATTTT	CASSMAADGGTDTQYF
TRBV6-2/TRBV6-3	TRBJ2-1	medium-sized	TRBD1	TGTGCCACCATCCGGACAGGGAAGTGGAATGAGCAGTTCTTC	CATIRTGKWNEQFF
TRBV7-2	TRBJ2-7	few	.	TGTGCCAGCAGCCCCTCCGTCGTTAACGAGCAGTACTTC	CASSPSVVNEQYF
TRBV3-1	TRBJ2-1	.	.	TGTGCCAGCAGCCAAGTGGGAGCTGGTGAGCAGTTCTTC	CASSQVGAGEQFF
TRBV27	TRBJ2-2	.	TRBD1	TGTGCCAGCCGGGACAGGGCAACGGCCGGGGAGCTGTTTTTT	CASRDRATAGELFF
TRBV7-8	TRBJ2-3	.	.	TGTGCCAGCAGCTTATGGTACAGTACAGATACGCAGTATTTT	CASSLWYSTDTQYF
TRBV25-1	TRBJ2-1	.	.	TGTGCCAGCAGTGGAAGGGGGGGCTCCTACAATGAGCAGTTCTTC	CASSGRGGSYNEQFF
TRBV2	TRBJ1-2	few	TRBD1	TGTGCCAGCACCGGACAGGGACTTTATGGCTACACCTTC	CASTGQGLYGYTF
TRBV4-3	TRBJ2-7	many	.	TGCGCCAGCAGCCATGCCGGGGTAGGCCCATACGAGCAGTACTTC	CASSHAGVGPYEQYF
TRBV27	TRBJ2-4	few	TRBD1	TGTGCCAGCAGTCCCCAGACAGGGCCGGGAAACATTCAGTACTTC	CASSPQTGPGNIQYF
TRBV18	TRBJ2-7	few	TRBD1	TGTGCCAGCTCGCTCGATATCGGACAGGGGGCGCGCGAGCAGTACTTC	CASSLDIGQGAREQYF
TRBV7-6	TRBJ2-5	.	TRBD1	TGTGCCAGCAGCCCCATGGCGACAGGGGGCCAAGAGACCCAGTACTTC	CASSPMATGGQETQYF
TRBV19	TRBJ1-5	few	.	TGTGCCAGTAGTATGACCAGAGATCAGCCCCAGCATTTT	CASSMTRDQPQHF
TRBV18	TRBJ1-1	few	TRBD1	TGTGCCAGCTCACTGGACAGGGGAGCTGAAGCTTTCTTT	CASSLDRGAEAFF
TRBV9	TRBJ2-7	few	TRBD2	TGTGCCAGCAGCTTTTCTAGCGGGCAATCCTACGAGCAGTACTTC	CASSFSSGQSYEQYF
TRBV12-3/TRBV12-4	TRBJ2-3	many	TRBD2	TGTGCCAGCAGTTTAGGGGGCGGGGGAGCGTATTTT	CASSLGGGGAYF
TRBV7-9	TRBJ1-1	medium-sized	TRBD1	TGTGCCAGCAGCCACCGGGACAGGGTCACTGAAGCTTTCTTT	CASSHRDRVTEAFF
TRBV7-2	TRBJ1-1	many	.	TGTGCCAGCAGTTGGGACGGAACTGAAGCTTTCTTT	CASSWDGTEAFF
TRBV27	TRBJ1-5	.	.	TGTGCCAGCAGTTTCCTGGAAGGGCCCCAGCATTTT	CASSFLEGPQHF
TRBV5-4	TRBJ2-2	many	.	TGTGCCAGCAGCTTGGGGCAGGACACCGGGGAGCTGTTTTTT	CASSLGQDTGELFF
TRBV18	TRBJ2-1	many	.	TGTGCCAGCTCACCTGGGGACGGGAACAATGAGCAGTTCTTC	CASSPGDGNNEQFF
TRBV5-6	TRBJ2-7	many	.	TGTGCCAGCAGCGAGGAGGGACAGCGCGCCTACGAGCAGTACTTC	CASSEEGQRAYEQYF
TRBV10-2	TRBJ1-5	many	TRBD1	TGCGCCAGCGGGACAGGGACTGGCAATCAGCCCCAGCATTTT	CASGTGTGNQPQHF
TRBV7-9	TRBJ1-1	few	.	TGTGCCAGCAGCTTAGCTGGGGTGAACACTGAAGCTTTCTTT	CASSLAGVNTEAFF
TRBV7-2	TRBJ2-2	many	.	TGTGCCAGCAGCTTAGCCACTACGAACACCGGGGAGCTGTTTTTT	CASSLATTNTGELFF
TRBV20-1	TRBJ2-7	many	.	TGCAGTGCTAGTAACTTGTTAGGAGCCTACGAGCAGTACTTC	CSASNLLGAYEQYF
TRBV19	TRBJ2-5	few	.	TGTGCCAGTAGTATAAACCGGGCTAGCGCTCAAGAGACCCAGTACTTC	CASSINRASAQETQYF
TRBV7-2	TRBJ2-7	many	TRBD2	TGTGCCAGCAGCTTGGAGCGGGGGTATACCTACGAGCAGTACTTC	CASSLERGYTYEQYF
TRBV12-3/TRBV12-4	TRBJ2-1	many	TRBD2	TGTGCCAGCAGGCCGGGACTAGCGGGGTACAATGAGCAGTTCTTC	CASRPGLAGYNEQFF
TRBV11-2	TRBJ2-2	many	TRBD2	TGTGCCAGCAGCCTAAGCGGGGGGGCCGCCGGGGAGCTGTTTTTT	CASSLSGGAAGELFF
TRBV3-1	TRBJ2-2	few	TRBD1	TGTGCCAGCAGCCACAGGGGGCTAACCGGGGAGCTGTTTTTT	CASSHRGLTGELFF
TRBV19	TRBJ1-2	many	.	TGTGCCAGTAGTGGGGGGCCGGCGGGCTACACCTTC	CASSGGPAGYTF
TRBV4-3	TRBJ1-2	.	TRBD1	TGCGCCAGCAGCCATGCCACAGGGGACGGCTACACCTTC	CASSHATGDGYTF
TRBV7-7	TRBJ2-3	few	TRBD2	TGTGCTAGCAGCAATAGCGGGAACACAGATACGCAGTATTTT	CASSNSGNTDTQYF
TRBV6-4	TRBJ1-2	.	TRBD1	TGTGCCAGCAAGCCGGGGACAGCAAGCGATGGCTACACCTTC	CASKPGTASDGYTF
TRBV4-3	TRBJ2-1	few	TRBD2	TGCGCCAGCAGCCCTTATCTAGCGGGGGGTGTCAATGAGCAGTTCTTC	CASSPYLAGGVNEQFF
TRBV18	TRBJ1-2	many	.	TGTGCCAGCTCACCAGGGGCTAACTATGGCTACACCTTC	CASSPGANYGYTF
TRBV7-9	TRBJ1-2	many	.	TGTGCCAGCACCTATGACAGTTCCTATGGCTACACCTTC	CASTYDSSYGYTF
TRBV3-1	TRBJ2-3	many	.	TGTGCCAGCAGCCAAGATTGGGGCAGGCCAGGCACAGATACGCAGTATTTT	CASSQDWGRPGTDTQYF
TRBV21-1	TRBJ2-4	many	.	TGTGCCAGCAGCTCGCGACACCACAGGGTTTTGTACTTC	CASSSRHHRVLYF
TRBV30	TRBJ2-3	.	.	TGTGCCTGGAGTCCCGGTGCAGATACGCAGTATTTT	CAWSPGADTQYF
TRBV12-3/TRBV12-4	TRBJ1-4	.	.	TGTGCCAGCAGTTTGGGTCTAGCTGGTGAAAAACTGTTTTTT	CASSLGLAGEKLFF
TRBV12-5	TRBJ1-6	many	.	TGTGCTAGTGGTTTGGAATTTTCACCCCTCCACTTT	CASGLEFSPLHF
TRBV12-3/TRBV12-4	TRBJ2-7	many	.	TGTGCCAGCAGTTTAAGTGCCTACGAGCAGTACTTC	CASSLSAYEQYF
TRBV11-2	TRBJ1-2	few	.	TGTGCCAGCAGCTCGATTCAGGAGTTCTATGGCTACACCTTC	CASSSIQEFYGYTF
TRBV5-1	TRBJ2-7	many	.	TGCGCCAGCAGCTTGGAGGGGTCTCAGGGCCACTTC	CASSLEGSQGHF
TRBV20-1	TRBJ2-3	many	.	TGCAGTGCCCTCGCCCAGACAGTTTCAGATACGCAGTATTTT	CSALAQTVSDTQYF
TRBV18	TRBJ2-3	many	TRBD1	TGTGCCAGCTCACCACGAGCAGGGGGCAGCACAGATACGCAGTATTTT	CASSPRAGGSTDTQYF